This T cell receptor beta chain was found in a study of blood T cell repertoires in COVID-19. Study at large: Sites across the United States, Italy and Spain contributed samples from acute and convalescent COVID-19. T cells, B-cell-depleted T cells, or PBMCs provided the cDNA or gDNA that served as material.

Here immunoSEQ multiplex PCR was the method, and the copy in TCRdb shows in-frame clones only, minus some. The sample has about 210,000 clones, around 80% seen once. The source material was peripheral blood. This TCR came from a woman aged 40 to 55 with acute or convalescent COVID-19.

The CDR3 is CASSQDWGQGAYNEQFF. CDR3 nucleotides: TGTGCCAGCAGCCAAGATTGGGGACAGGGGGCGTACAATGAGCAGTTCTTC. This chain connects TRBV4-2 to TRBJ2-1, with 12 bases lining up with TRBD1. The germline CDR1 and CDR2 sequences are LGHNA and YNFKEQ. The CDR3 sequence is 17 residues long. V dropped 0 bases and J dropped 4; count of bases not matched to a gene: 4.